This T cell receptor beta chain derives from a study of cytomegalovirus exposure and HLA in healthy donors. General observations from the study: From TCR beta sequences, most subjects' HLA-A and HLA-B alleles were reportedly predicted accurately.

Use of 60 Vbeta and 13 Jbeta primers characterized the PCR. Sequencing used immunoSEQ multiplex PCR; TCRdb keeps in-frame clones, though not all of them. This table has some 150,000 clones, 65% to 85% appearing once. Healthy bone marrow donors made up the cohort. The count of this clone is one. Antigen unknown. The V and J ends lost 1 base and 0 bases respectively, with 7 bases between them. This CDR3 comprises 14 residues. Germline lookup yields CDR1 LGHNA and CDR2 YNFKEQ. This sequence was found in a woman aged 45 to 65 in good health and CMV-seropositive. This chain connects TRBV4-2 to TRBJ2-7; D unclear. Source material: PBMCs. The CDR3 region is CASSQVLSSYEQYF. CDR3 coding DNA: TGTGCCAGCAGCCAAGTACTAAGCTCCTACGAGCAGTACTTC.